This T cell receptor beta chain was identified in a study of brain metastases from non-small cell lung cancer. General observations from the study: TCR repertoires overlapped largely between brain metastases and matched primaries.

Concerning this clone: Its antigen is unknown.

The protocol was immunoSEQ multiplex PCR, while the TCRdb copy is restricted to in-frame clones and leaves out a portion. The table has some 3,200 clones, over 70% seen once; the top ten hold 8% to 10%. The V gene lost 0 bases and the J gene lost 0 bases, with 21 bases spanning the gap. The germline V gene has CDR1 SGHDN and CDR2 FVKESK. The CDR3 is 20 residues long. Input material: tissue from a brain metastasis. This sequence originates from a donor at least 40 years old with non-small cell lung cancer. The chain couples TRBV14 to TRBJ1-3; D gene ambiguous. CDR3 nucleotides: TGTGCCAGCAGCCAAGATCGCCGGGCAATAAGGGTGGACTCTGGAAACACCATATATTTT. Encoded protein: CASSQDRRAIRVDSGNTIYF.